Presented here are 12 T cell receptor beta chains from one specimen sequenced in a study of Graves' ophthalmopathy and Graves' hyperthyroidism. Amplification targeted the TCR beta CDR3 regions, with RNA transcripts as the source material. HTBI-primed first-round RT-PCR preceded second-round multiplex PCR. TCRdb independently ran MiXCR on the multiplex PCR reads; one entry per CDR3 protein. The data contain 200,000 to 250,000 distinct CDR3 sequences, around a fifth of them singletons. The specimen was peripheral blood. The receptors shown here come from a woman between 45 and 65 years old with Graves' ophthalmopathy.

This clonotype was seen ten or more times. The chain joins TRBV11-2 to TRBJ2-7; the match to TRBD1 covers 7 bases. Germline loops: CDR1 SGHAT, CDR2 FQNNGV. The V and J ends lost 5 bases and 2 bases, in that order; junction bases with no gene match: 9. CDR3 size: 15 residues. The CDR3: CASSDRGQSTYEQYF. As DNA, the CDR3 is TGTGCCAGCAGCGATAGGGGACAGAGTACCTACGAGCAGTACTTC.

With regard to this clonotype: This may be a read error: a much more frequent sequence differs by one nucleotide. The J gene is TRBJ2-7, the V gene TRBV7-9; a weak D match, TRBD1 (5 bases). Germline V lookup: CDR1 SEHNR, CDR2 FQNEAQ (reference sequence). This CDR3 is built from 14 residues. The CDR3 reads CAISRQRRSYEQYF. Here the CDR3 DNA reads TGTGCCATCAGCCGACAGAGAAGGTCCTACGAGCAGTACTTC.

At least ten counts were recorded for this clonotype. The chain is built from TRBV28 and TRBJ2-5; 9 nucleotides line up with TRBD2. With 6 bases clipped from V and 6 bases from J, the junction kept 14 bases outside the gene matches. The germline V gene has CDR1 MDHEN and CDR2 SYDVKM. This CDR3 comprises 16 residues. The CDR3 loop reads CASSPWTREGKKTQYF. The CDR3 bases are TGTGCCAGCAGCCCCTGGACGCGGGAGGGCAAGAAGACCCAGTACTTC.

This clonotype was recorded a few times. The genes are TRBV7-2 and TRBJ2-5; 9 bases map to TRBD2. This CDR3 has 16 residues. The trim removed 1 base at V and 6 bases at J, leaving 9 bases unmatched. Looked up from germline, CDR1 is SGHTA and CDR2 is FQGNSA. CDR3 in amino acids: CASSLDGAGGPKTQYF. The CDR3 coding sequence is TGTGCCAGCAGCTTAGATGGGGCGGGAGGGCCGAAGACCCAGTACTTC.

The CDR3 region has the DNA TGTGCCAGCAGTGGCCGGGACAGCTCCTACGAGCAGTACTTC. Its protein product is CASSGRDSSYEQYF. This rearrangement joins TRBV12-3 or TRBV12-4 to TRBJ2-7; 7 bases match TRBD1. The CDR3 is made up of 14 amino acids. V was pared by 5 bases and J by 0 bases, with 4 bases of the junction left unmatched.

This clonotype was seen repeatedly, ten times or more. The chain is built from TRBV6-2 or TRBV6-3 and TRBJ2-7; D perhaps matches TRBD1 (5 bases). Germline values: CDR1 MNHEY, CDR2 SVGEGT. Trimming shortened V by 0 bases and J by 9 bases, and 27 bases separated the two germline ends. The length of the CDR3 is 18 residues. The CDR3 region is CASSYSTDFADTDSLQYF. The CDR3 nucleotides are TGTGCCAGCAGTTACTCGACGGATTTTGCGGATACCGACAGCTTGCAGTACTTC.

This clonotype occurred many times. With a much larger clone just one base away, this may be a read error. The V gene is TRBV7-2, the J gene TRBJ2-5; the match to TRBD2 covers 9 bases. Germline V gene lookup returns CDR1 SGHTA and CDR2 FQGNSA. The CDR3 has 14 residues. CDR3 protein: CANSRRTSAETQYF. In nucleotides, the CDR3 is TGTGCCAACAGCCGCCGGACTAGCGCAGAGACCCAGTACTTC.

This clonotype was counted ten times or more. The chain uses TRBV19 and TRBJ2-7, with D possibly being TRBD1 (6 bases). The CDR3 length is 14 residues. Germline V lookup: CDR1 LNHDA, CDR2 SQIVND (reference sequence). Trimming shortened V by 3 bases and J by 2 bases, and 11 bases separated the two germline ends. CDR3 amino acids: CASSITGIPYEQYF. CDR3 coding DNA: TGTGCCAGTAGTATCACAGGGATCCCCTACGAGCAGTACTTC.

This clonotype was observed many times. The V and J genes are TRBV2 and TRBJ2-7; D remains ambiguous. This CDR3 is 13 amino acids long. The V and J ends lost 6 bases and 4 bases respectively, with 13 bases between them. Per germline, CDR1 SNHLY and CDR2 FYNNEI. The CDR3 reads CASSPSPGYEQYF. The CDR3 DNA reads as TGTGCCAGCAGCCCATCCCCCGGGTACGAGCAGTACTTC. Full variable domain (remainder filled in from reference TRBV2 and TRBJ2-7): EPEVTQTPSHQVTQMGQEVILRCVPISNHLYFYWYRQILGQKVEFLVSFYNNEISEKSEIFDDQFSVERPDGSNFTLKIRSTKLEDSAMYFCASSPSPGYEQYFGPGTRLTVT.

This clonotype was recorded many times. The rearrangement joins TRBV2 to TRBJ1-6, with TRBD1 matching over 9 bases. With 1 base clipped from V and 9 bases from J, the junction kept 1 base outside the gene matches. The CDR3 runs 14 residues. Germline CDR1 reads SNHLY; CDR2 reads FYNNEI. The DNA of the CDR3 is TGTGCCAGCAGTGAAGGGACAGGGGTTTCACCCCTCCACTTT. It encodes CASSEGTGVSPLHF.

This clonotype was detected a few times. The V gene is TRBV4-1, the J gene TRBJ1-1, with 10 bases matching TRBD1. The trim removed 4 bases at V and 5 bases at J, leaving 10 bases unmatched. CDR1 MGHRA and CDR2 YSYEKL come from the germline V gene. The CDR3 is 16 amino acids. The CDR3 DNA reads as TGCGCCAGCAGCCGGGACAGGGGTTTTTTGGAAACTGAAGCTTTCTTT. Translation gives CASSRDRGFLETEAFF.

This clonotype was counted many times. J is TRBJ1-3 and V is TRBV30; TRBD1 might be the D (6 bases). Germline V lookup: CDR1 GTSNPN, CDR2 SVGIG (reference sequence). V was cut by 3 bases and J by 0 bases, with 6 bases left in between. This CDR3 is built from 13 residues. The CDR3 loop is CAWRDSSGNTIYF. The CDR3 DNA is TGTGCCTGGAGGGACAGCTCTGGAAACACCATATATTTT.